A selection of T cell receptor beta chains follows, all from one sample in a study of cytomegalovirus exposure and HLA in healthy donors. The assay was immunoSEQ multiplex PCR, and TCRdb's table has in-frame clones only and misses some. The table includes about 150,000 clones, 65% to 80% detected once. The sample comprised PBMCs. These receptors all stem from a woman in her thirties or forties in good health and CMV-seronegative. The CDR3 runs from the conserved cysteine through the conserved F or W. The order of the fields is CDR3 DNA, CDR3 protein, J gene, D gene, V gene, clone size. The D gene is left open where the match is weak. Clone size is not always given. Where it is, it says once, few, many or a class for expanded clones.

CDR3nt: TGTGCCAGCGTCGCCGGGGACACCGGGGAGCTGTTTTTT
CDR3aa: CASVAGDTGELFF
j_gene: TRBJ2-2
d_gene: .
v_gene: TRBV2
abundance: .

CDR3nt: TGTGCCAGCAGCGTAGCCCCGAGGAACTCCTACGAGCAGTACTTC
CDR3aa: CASSVAPRNSYEQYF
j_gene: TRBJ2-7
d_gene: .
v_gene: TRBV9
abundance: .

CDR3nt: TGTGCCAGCAGCTTGCTGGCAGGGGGTGACTATGGCTACACCTTC
CDR3aa: CASSLLAGGDYGYTF
j_gene: TRBJ1-2
d_gene: TRBD1
v_gene: TRBV5-6
abundance: .

CDR3nt: TGTGCCAGCTCTCGCTATGACTCGGAGGGTGAAAAACTGTTTTTT
CDR3aa: CASSRYDSEGEKLFF
j_gene: TRBJ1-4
d_gene: .
v_gene: TRBV18
abundance: .

CDR3nt: TGTGCCATCAACGGGGACAGGGGAAATGGCTACACCTTC
CDR3aa: CAINGDRGNGYTF
j_gene: TRBJ1-2
d_gene: TRBD1
v_gene: TRBV10-3
abundance: .

CDR3nt: TGTGCCAGCAGCTCCGACAGGGGAAGCAATCAGCCCCAGCATTTT
CDR3aa: CASSSDRGSNQPQHF
j_gene: TRBJ1-5
d_gene: TRBD1
v_gene: TRBV6-1
abundance: .

CDR3nt: TGTGCCTGGAGTGCTCGGGACAGAGCGTATAGCAATCAGCCCCAGCATTTT
CDR3aa: CAWSARDRAYSNQPQHF
j_gene: TRBJ1-5
d_gene: TRBD1
v_gene: TRBV30
abundance: .

CDR3nt: TGTGCCAGTAGGGGACAGGTCTCGCATGGCTACACCTTC
CDR3aa: CASRGQVSHGYTF
j_gene: TRBJ1-2
d_gene: TRBD1
v_gene: TRBV19
abundance: .

CDR3nt: TGTGCCAGCAGCTTGCGGGGGTCTGGAAACACCATATATTTT
CDR3aa: CASSLRGSGNTIYF
j_gene: TRBJ1-3
d_gene: .
v_gene: TRBV5-4
abundance: .

CDR3nt: TGTGCCTGGAGCGGAAGGACAGGGCGGATCAATGGCGAGCAGTACTTC
CDR3aa: CAWSGRTGRINGEQYF
j_gene: TRBJ2-7
d_gene: TRBD1
v_gene: TRBV30
abundance: .

CDR3nt: TGTGCCAGTAGTATAGAGGGGAGTTGGGGTGAGCAGTTCTTC
CDR3aa: CASSIEGSWGEQFF
j_gene: TRBJ2-1
d_gene: .
v_gene: TRBV19
abundance: .

CDR3nt: TGTGCCAGCACTCTCGGGGGGAATGCCTACGAGCAGTACTTC
CDR3aa: CASTLGGNAYEQYF
j_gene: TRBJ2-7
d_gene: TRBD2
v_gene: TRBV28
abundance: .

CDR3nt: TGTGCCAGCAGCTTGACAGGGATGGCTTTCTTT
CDR3aa: CASSLTGMAFF
j_gene: TRBJ1-1
d_gene: TRBD1
v_gene: TRBV6-6
abundance: .

CDR3nt: TGTGCCAGCAGCCAGACAGGGGTGGACAATCAGCCCCAGCATTTT
CDR3aa: CASSQTGVDNQPQHF
j_gene: TRBJ1-5
d_gene: TRBD1
v_gene: TRBV25-1
abundance: .

CDR3nt: TGTGCCAGTAGTATCCGGGAGTTCTCCTACAATGAGCAGTTCTTC
CDR3aa: CASSIREFSYNEQFF
j_gene: TRBJ2-1
d_gene: .
v_gene: TRBV19
abundance: .

CDR3nt: TGTGCCAGCAGCCCCCAACGGGGTAACTATGGCTACACCTTC
CDR3aa: CASSPQRGNYGYTF
j_gene: TRBJ1-2
d_gene: .
v_gene: TRBV6-5
abundance: .

CDR3nt: TGTGCCAGCAAGAGGAGTTGGAGAGGGTCAGGACCAGAGACCCAGTACTTC
CDR3aa: CASKRSWRGSGPETQYF
j_gene: TRBJ2-5
d_gene: .
v_gene: TRBV7-9
abundance: .

CDR3nt: TGTGCCAGCAGCTTGGTGGGAGGTAATGAAAAACTGTTTTTT
CDR3aa: CASSLVGGNEKLFF
j_gene: TRBJ1-4
d_gene: .
v_gene: TRBV5-4
abundance: once

CDR3nt: TGCGCCAGCAGCTTGACGTCGGAGGGTGAAGCTTTCTTT
CDR3aa: CASSLTSEGEAFF
j_gene: TRBJ1-1
d_gene: .
v_gene: TRBV5-1
abundance: .

CDR3nt: TGTGCCAGCAGTCACGGTGGGGAGCACGAGCAGTACTTC
CDR3aa: CASSHGGEHEQYF
j_gene: TRBJ2-7
d_gene: .
v_gene: TRBV6-6
abundance: .

CDR3nt: TGTGCCAGCCTCTGGGACAGGGACCAAGAGACCCAGTACTTC
CDR3aa: CASLWDRDQETQYF
j_gene: TRBJ2-5
d_gene: TRBD1
v_gene: TRBV7-9
abundance: .

CDR3nt: TGTGCCAGCAGTGGCGGGCAGGGGGCGACCGAAAAACTGTTTTTT
CDR3aa: CASSGGQGATEKLFF
j_gene: TRBJ1-4
d_gene: TRBD1
v_gene: TRBV2
abundance: once

CDR3nt: TGCGCCAGCAGCAGTCCGGGACACAGCTCCTACAATGAGCAGTTCTTC
CDR3aa: CASSSPGHSSYNEQFF
j_gene: TRBJ2-1
d_gene: .
v_gene: TRBV4-1
abundance: .

CDR3nt: TGTGCCATCAGCCCCGGGACAGGGTTCAATCAGCCCCAGCATTTT
CDR3aa: CAISPGTGFNQPQHF
j_gene: TRBJ1-5
d_gene: TRBD1
v_gene: TRBV10-3
abundance: few

CDR3nt: TGCGCCAGCAGCTACTCGACAGGGCGGACGGGCACTGAAGCTTTCTTT
CDR3aa: CASSYSTGRTGTEAFF
j_gene: TRBJ1-1
d_gene: TRBD1
v_gene: TRBV5-1
abundance: .

CDR3nt: TGTGCCAGCAGTCAGCCGGGACAGGGGGCCTCCTCCTATGGCTACACCTTC
CDR3aa: CASSQPGQGASSYGYTF
j_gene: TRBJ1-2
d_gene: TRBD1
v_gene: TRBV27
abundance: .

CDR3nt: TGTGCCAGCAGCTTTTTTAGCCTCGGACAGGGGATCTACGAGCAGTACTTC
CDR3aa: CASSFFSLGQGIYEQYF
j_gene: TRBJ2-7
d_gene: TRBD1
v_gene: TRBV11-3
abundance: .

CDR3nt: TGTGCCAGCATTCCGACAGGGTGGGCTGAAGCTTTCTTT
CDR3aa: CASIPTGWAEAFF
j_gene: TRBJ1-1
d_gene: TRBD1
v_gene: TRBV25-1
abundance: .

CDR3nt: TGTGCCAGCAGTGAGATTTCCAGGGTGGGCTATGGCTACACCTTC
CDR3aa: CASSEISRVGYGYTF
j_gene: TRBJ1-2
d_gene: .
v_gene: TRBV2
abundance: .

CDR3nt: TGTGCCAGCAGGCTACCTGGGACAGGGCCCTACGAGCAGTACTTC
CDR3aa: CASRLPGTGPYEQYF
j_gene: TRBJ2-7
d_gene: TRBD1
v_gene: TRBV6-5
abundance: .

CDR3nt: TGTGCCAGCAGGGAACAGGGCCCTAATAGGGAGCAGTACTTC
CDR3aa: CASREQGPNREQYF
j_gene: TRBJ2-7
d_gene: .
v_gene: TRBV6-5
abundance: .

CDR3nt: TGTGCCACCCACCCCGGACAGGGCGGGGGCTATGGCTACACCTTC
CDR3aa: CATHPGQGGGYGYTF
j_gene: TRBJ1-2
d_gene: TRBD1
v_gene: TRBV7-2
abundance: .

CDR3nt: TGTGCCAGCAGTGAACGAAGACTCCTGAACGAGCAGTACTTC
CDR3aa: CASSERRLLNEQYF
j_gene: TRBJ2-7
d_gene: .
v_gene: TRBV2
abundance: .

CDR3nt: TGTGCCAGCAGTGATACAGGCCCGTATAGCAATCAGCCCCAGCATTTT
CDR3aa: CASSDTGPYSNQPQHF
j_gene: TRBJ1-5
d_gene: .
v_gene: TRBV6-1
abundance: .

CDR3nt: TGTGCCAGCAGTGATCGGGACATCTTACCCGAAGCTTTCTTT
CDR3aa: CASSDRDILPEAFF
j_gene: TRBJ1-1
d_gene: .
v_gene: TRBV2
abundance: once

CDR3nt: TGTGCCAGTAGTATCGAACAGGGGAATCAGCCCCAGCATTTT
CDR3aa: CASSIEQGNQPQHF
j_gene: TRBJ1-5
d_gene: TRBD1
v_gene: TRBV19
abundance: .

CDR3nt: TGTGCCAGCAGCCCCGGAGGGCGGGAGACCGGTGAGCAGTTCTTC
CDR3aa: CASSPGGRETGEQFF
j_gene: TRBJ2-1
d_gene: TRBD2
v_gene: TRBV11-3
abundance: .

CDR3nt: TGTGCCAGCAGTACCGCCGGGACAGGGGAACACAATGAGCAGTTCTTC
CDR3aa: CASSTAGTGEHNEQFF
j_gene: TRBJ2-1
d_gene: TRBD1
v_gene: TRBV28
abundance: few

CDR3nt: TGTGCCAGCAGCTTAGTCGAGACAGAGAACACCGGGGAGCTGTTTTTT
CDR3aa: CASSLVETENTGELFF
j_gene: TRBJ2-2
d_gene: .
v_gene: TRBV7-6
abundance: .

CDR3nt: TGTGCCAGCAGCCCCCGTGTTAACACCGGGGAGCTGTTTTTT
CDR3aa: CASSPRVNTGELFF
j_gene: TRBJ2-2
d_gene: .
v_gene: TRBV9
abundance: .

CDR3nt: TGTGCCAGCAGTCGATTGAACAGGGGTGGTATTGAGCAGTTCTTC
CDR3aa: CASSRLNRGGIEQFF
j_gene: TRBJ2-1
d_gene: TRBD1
v_gene: TRBV7-9
abundance: .

CDR3nt: TGCGCCAGCAGCCAAGGGGAGCTCCCCAATCAGCCCCAGCATTTT
CDR3aa: CASSQGELPNQPQHF
j_gene: TRBJ1-5
d_gene: .
v_gene: TRBV4-1
abundance: once

CDR3nt: TGTGCCAGCAGCTTGGCCGGGCGGGGTCAGGGCTACGAGCAGTACTTC
CDR3aa: CASSLAGRGQGYEQYF
j_gene: TRBJ2-7
d_gene: .
v_gene: TRBV5-6
abundance: .

CDR3nt: TGTGCCAGCAGGGGGGGGGCCCGCAATCAGCCCCAGCATTTT
CDR3aa: CASRGGARNQPQHF
j_gene: TRBJ1-5
d_gene: .
v_gene: TRBV2
abundance: .

CDR3nt: TGTGCCAGCAGCTTAGTGCAGGTCCATCTGCTAAGCGGGGAGCTGTTTTTT
CDR3aa: CASSLVQVHLLSGELFF
j_gene: TRBJ2-2
d_gene: .
v_gene: TRBV11-3
abundance: .

CDR3nt: TGTGCCAGCAGCTTGGAAGGAGATAATTCACCCCTCCACTTT
CDR3aa: CASSLEGDNSPLHF
j_gene: TRBJ1-6
d_gene: .
v_gene: TRBV5-4
abundance: .